This T cell receptor beta chain originates from a study of T-cell reconstitution after alpha-beta-depleted transplantation in children. V lost 4 bases and J lost 3, with 3 bases in between. The CDR3 totals 10 residues. Per germline, CDR1 SQVTM and CDR2 ANQGSEA. In its sample, this clonotype was seen many times. Unique molecular identifiers were incorporated during preparation of the TCRbeta library. TCRdb used MiXCR to reprocess the PCR reads, holding one entry per CDR3 protein. The repertoire holds more than 60,000 distinct CDR3 sequences, with 7.3% as singletons. Source: PBMCs from the stem cell graft donor, taken from the stem cell graft. The sequence came from a human donor who donated a stem cell graft to a child with acute lymphoblastic leukemia. The V gene is TRBV29-1, the J gene TRBJ1-1, with D unresolved. The CDR3, as DNA: TGCAGCGTTGTAGACACTGAAGCTTTCTTT. Translating it yields CSVVDTEAFF.